The source of this T cell receptor (beta chain) is a study of Ad26.COV2.S vaccination and SARS-CoV-2 variants. Germline CDR1 is LNHDA and CDR2 is SQIVND (reference sequence). This CDR3 is built from 15 residues. The V gene lost 6 bases and the J gene lost 5 bases, with 19 bases spanning the gap. The treatment was: some 19 received Ad26.COV2.S at low or high dose, single or two shots; about 5 received placebo; per-sample allocation not given. Sampling happened 63 days after the first vaccine or placebo injection. Profiling relied on immunoSEQ multiplex PCR, and the TCRdb table lists in-frame clones only, not all of them. The sample lists approximately 410,000 clones; 92% were seen once.

This TCR was sampled from a person between 18 and 65 years old who received the Ad26.COV2.S COVID-19 vaccine or a placebo. Specimen: peripheral blood, collected in a trial of Ad26.COV2.S vaccine versus placebo. The V and J genes are TRBV19 and TRBJ1-1; TRBD1 is a possible D gene (5 bases). CDR3 region: CASSPPGQGWTEAFF. The CDR3 DNA is TGTGCCAGTAGCCCCCCGGGGCAGGGTTGGACTGAAGCTTTCTTT. Drawing the rest from reference TRBV19 and TRBJ1-1, the complete variable domain is DGGITQSPKYLFRKEGQNVTLSCEQNLNHDAMYWYRQDPGQGLRLIYYSQIVNDFQKGDIAEGYSVSREKKESFPLTVTSAQKNPTAFYLCASSPPGQGWTEAFFGQGTRLTVV.